The source of this T cell receptor beta chain is a study of regulatory T cells in long-lasting Graves disease. Study details: Graves' patients with a new diagnosis had received antithyroid drugs under 3 months. General study findings and limits: Persistent disease was associated with favored TRBV28 usage and with favored use of TRBJ1-2 and TRBJ2-5. Newly diagnosed patients shared about a thousand public clonotypes; persistent patients shared 2,500 to 3,000.

V shed 3 bases, J shed 3 bases, and the junction held 6 bases outside the gene matches. This CDR3 region has 16 residues. Germline-derived CDR1 and CDR2 are KGHSH and LQKENI. Time point described: newly diagnosed GD, antithyroid drugs for less than 3 months. The TCR library was prepared using RNA isolated from PBMCs. As for this clonotype: Its target is not known.

Library construction for TCR beta used iRepertoire HTBI primers and Arm-PCR of CDR3 regions. TCRdb recomputed calls from the multiplex PCR reads with MiXCR, one row per CDR3 protein. The repertoire holds roughly 430,000 distinct CDR3 sequences, with about a sixth as singletons. These data were also filed under a second study, of T cells in Graves' hyperthyroidism and ophthalmopathy. That investigation notes: Among the patients, aged 18 to 65, hyperthyroidism was newly diagnosed and had lasted under 2 months.

Sequencing used peripheral blood mononuclear cells (PBMCs), obtained at new diagnosis, from a patient treated with antithyroid drugs. The chain links TRBV18 to TRBJ1-1; the match to TRBD1 covers 11 bases. This receptor was obtained from a woman aged 30 to 39 with Graves disease. The CDR3 nucleotides read TGTGCCAGCTCACCGAGGGACAGGGGGTTATACACTGAAGCTTTCTTT. Residues: CASSPRDRGLYTEAFF.